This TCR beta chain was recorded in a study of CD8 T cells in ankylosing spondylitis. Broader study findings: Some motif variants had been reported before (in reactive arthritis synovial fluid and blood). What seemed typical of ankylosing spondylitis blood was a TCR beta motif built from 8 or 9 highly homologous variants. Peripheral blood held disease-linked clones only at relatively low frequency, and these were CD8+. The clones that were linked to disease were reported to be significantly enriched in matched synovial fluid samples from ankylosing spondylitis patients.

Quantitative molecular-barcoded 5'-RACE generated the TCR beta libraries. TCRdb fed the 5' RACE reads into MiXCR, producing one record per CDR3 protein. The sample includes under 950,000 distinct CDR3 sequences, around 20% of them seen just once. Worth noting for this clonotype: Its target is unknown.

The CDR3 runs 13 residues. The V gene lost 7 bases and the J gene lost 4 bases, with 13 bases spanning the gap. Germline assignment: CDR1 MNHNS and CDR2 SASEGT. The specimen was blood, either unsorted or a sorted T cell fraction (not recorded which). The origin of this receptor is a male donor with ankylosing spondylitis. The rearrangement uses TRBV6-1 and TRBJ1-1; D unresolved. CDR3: CASTRRGGTEAFF. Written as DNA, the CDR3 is TGTGCCAGCACCAGGAGAGGCGGCACTGAAGCTTTCTTT.